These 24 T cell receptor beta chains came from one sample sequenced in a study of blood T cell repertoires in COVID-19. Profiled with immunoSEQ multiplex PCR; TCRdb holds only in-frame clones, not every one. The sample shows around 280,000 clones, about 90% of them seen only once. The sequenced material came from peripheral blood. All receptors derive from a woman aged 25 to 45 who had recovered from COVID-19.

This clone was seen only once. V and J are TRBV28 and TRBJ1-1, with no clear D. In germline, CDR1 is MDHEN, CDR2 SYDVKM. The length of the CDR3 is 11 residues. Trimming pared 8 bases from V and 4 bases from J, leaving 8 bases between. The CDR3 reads CASRHLTEAFF. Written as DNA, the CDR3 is TGTGCCAGCCGACACCTCACTGAAGCTTTCTTT.

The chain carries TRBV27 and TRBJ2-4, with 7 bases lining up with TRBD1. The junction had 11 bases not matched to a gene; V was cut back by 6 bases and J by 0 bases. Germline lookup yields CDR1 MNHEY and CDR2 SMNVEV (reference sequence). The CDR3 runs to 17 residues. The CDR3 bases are TGTGCCAGCAGGCCCCGGACAGGAGCTTTAGCCAAAAACATTCAGTACTTC. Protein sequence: CASRPRTGALAKNIQYF.

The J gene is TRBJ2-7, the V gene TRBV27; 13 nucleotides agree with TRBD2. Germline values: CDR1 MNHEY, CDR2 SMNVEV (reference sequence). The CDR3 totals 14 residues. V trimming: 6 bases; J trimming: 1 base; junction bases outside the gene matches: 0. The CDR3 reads CASRGLAGSYEQYF. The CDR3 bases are TGTGCCAGCAGGGGACTAGCGGGATCCTACGAGCAGTACTTC.

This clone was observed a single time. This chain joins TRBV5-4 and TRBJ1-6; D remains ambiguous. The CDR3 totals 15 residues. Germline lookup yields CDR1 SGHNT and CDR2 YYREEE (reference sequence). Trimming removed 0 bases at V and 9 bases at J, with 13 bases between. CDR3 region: CASSLGQVFSSPLHF. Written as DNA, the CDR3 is TGTGCCAGCAGCTTGGGGCAGGTTTTCTCTTCACCCCTCCACTTT.

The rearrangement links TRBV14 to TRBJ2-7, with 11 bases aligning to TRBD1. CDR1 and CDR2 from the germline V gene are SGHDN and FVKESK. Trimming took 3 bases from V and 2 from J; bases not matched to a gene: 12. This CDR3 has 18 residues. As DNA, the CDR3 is TGTGCCAGCAGCCACCTCCTTGGGGGGACAGGGGGAACCTACGAGCAGTACTTC. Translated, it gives CASSHLLGGTGGTYEQYF.

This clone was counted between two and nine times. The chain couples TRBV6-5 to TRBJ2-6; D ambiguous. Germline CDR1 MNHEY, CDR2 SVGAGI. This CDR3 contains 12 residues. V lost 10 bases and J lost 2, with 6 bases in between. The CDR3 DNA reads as TGTGCCACTCCGGCTGGGGCCAACGTCCTGACTTTC. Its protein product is CATPAGANVLTF.

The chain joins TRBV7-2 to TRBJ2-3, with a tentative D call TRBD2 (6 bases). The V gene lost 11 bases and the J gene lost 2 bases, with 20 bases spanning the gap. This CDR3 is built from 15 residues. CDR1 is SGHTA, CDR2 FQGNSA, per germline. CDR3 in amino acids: CAAAIGGGSTDTQYF. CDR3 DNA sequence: TGTGCCGCAGCCATCGGGGGAGGTTCCACAGATACGCAGTATTTT.

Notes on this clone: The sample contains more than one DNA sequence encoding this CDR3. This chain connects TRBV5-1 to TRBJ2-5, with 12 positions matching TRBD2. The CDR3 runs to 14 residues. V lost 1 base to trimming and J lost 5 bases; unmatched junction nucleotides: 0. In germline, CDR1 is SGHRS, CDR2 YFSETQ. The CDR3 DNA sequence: TGCGCCAGCAGCTTGACTAGCGGGGGGGAGACCCAGTACTTC. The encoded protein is CASSLTSGGETQYF.

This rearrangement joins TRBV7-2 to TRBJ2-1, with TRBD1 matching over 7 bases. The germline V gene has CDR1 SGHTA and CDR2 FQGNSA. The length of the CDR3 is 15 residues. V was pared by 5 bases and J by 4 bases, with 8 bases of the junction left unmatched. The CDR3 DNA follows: TGTGCCAGCAGCGTAGGGACAGTTCGGTACAATGAGCAGTTCTTC. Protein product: CASSVGTVRYNEQFF.

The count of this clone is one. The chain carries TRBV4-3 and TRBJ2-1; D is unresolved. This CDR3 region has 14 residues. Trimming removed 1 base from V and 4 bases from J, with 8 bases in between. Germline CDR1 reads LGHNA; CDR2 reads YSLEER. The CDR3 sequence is CASSQVSQYNEQFF. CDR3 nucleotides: TGCGCCAGCAGCCAAGTTTCACAGTACAATGAGCAGTTCTTC.

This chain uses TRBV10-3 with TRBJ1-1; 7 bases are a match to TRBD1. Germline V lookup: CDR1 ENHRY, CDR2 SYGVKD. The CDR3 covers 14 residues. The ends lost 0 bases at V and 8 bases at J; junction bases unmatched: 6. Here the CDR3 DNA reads TGTGCCATCAGTGAGTCGATGGACAGGAAGGAAGCTTTCTTT. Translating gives CAISESMDRKEAFF.

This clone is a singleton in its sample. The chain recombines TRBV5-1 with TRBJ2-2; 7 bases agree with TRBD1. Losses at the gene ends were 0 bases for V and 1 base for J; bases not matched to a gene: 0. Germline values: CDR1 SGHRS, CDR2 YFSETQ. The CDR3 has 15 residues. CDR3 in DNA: TGCGCCAGCAGCTTGGGACAGGGGAACACCGGGGAGCTGTTTTTT. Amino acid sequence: CASSLGQGNTGELFF.

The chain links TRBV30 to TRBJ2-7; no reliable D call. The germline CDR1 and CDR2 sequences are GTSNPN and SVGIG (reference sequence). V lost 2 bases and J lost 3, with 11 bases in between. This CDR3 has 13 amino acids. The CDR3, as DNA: TGTGCCTGGAGTCTAGAACAAGTCTACGAGCAGTACTTC. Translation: CAWSLEQVYEQYF. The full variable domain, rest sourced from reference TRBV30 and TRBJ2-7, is SQTIHQWPATLVQPVGSPLSLECTVEGTSNPNLYWYRQAAGRGLQLLFYSVGIGQISSEVPQNLSASRPQDRQFILSSKKLLLSDSGFYLCAWSLEQVYEQYFGPGTRLTVT.

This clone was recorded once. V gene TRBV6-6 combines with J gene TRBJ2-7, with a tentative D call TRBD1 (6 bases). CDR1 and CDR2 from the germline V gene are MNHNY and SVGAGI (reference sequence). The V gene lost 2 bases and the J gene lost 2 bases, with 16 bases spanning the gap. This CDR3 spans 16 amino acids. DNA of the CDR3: TGTGCCAGCAGTTACCCCGGTCAGGGGCGTACCTACGAGCAGTACTTC. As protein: CASSYPGQGRTYEQYF.

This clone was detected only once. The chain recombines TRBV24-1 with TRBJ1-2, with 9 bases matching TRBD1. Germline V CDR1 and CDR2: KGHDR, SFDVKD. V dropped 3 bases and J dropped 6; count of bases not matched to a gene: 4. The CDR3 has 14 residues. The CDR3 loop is CATSDPGQGNGYTF. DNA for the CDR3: TGTGCCACCAGTGATCCGGGACAGGGCAATGGCTACACCTTC.

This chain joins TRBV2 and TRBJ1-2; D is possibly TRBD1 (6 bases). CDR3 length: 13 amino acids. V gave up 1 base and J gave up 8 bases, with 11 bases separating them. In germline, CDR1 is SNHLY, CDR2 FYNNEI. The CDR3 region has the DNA TGTGCCAGCAGTGAAGGGACAGCGAGAGGCTACACCTTC. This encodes CASSEGTARGYTF.

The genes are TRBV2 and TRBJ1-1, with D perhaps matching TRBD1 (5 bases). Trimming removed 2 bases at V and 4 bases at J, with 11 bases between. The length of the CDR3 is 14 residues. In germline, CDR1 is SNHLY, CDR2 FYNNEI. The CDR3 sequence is CASSERRGITEAFF. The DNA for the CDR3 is TGTGCCAGCAGTGAACGTCGGGGGATCACTGAAGCTTTCTTT.

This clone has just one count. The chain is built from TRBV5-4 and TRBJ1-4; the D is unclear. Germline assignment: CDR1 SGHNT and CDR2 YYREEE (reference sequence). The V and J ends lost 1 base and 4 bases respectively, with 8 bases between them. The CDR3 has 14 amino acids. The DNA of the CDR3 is TGTGCCAGCAGCTTGTCCGCAGTTAATGAAAAACTGTTTTTT. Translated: CASSLSAVNEKLFF.

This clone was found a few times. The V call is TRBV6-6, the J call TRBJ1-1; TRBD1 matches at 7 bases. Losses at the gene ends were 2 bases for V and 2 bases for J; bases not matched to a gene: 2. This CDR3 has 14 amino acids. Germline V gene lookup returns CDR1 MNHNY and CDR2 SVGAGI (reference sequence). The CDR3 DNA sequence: TGTGCCAGCAGTTACGGGACAGAAAACACTGAAGCTTTCTTT. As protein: CASSYGTENTEAFF.

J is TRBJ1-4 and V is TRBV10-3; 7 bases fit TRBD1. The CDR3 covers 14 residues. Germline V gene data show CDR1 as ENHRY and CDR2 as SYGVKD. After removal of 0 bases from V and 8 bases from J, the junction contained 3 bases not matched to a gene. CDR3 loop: CAISESTGAEKLFF. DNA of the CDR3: TGTGCCATCAGTGAGTCCACAGGGGCGGAAAAACTGTTTTTT.

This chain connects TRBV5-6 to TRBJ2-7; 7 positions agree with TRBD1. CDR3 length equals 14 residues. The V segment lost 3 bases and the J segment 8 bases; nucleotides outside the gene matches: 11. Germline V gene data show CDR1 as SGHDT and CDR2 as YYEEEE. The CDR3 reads CASSYGTEFFQQYF. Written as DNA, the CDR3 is TGTGCCAGCAGCTACGGGACAGAGTTTTTTCAGCAGTACTTC.

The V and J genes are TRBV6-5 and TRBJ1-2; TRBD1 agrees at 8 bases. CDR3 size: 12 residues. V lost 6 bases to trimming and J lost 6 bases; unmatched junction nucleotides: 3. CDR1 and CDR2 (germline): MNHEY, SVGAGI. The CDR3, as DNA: TGTGCCAGCAGGAAGGGACAGGATGGCTACACCTTC. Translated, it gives CASRKGQDGYTF.

Here the CDR3 DNA reads TGTGCCAGCAGCCATGGACAGGCTCCTCAGCCCCAGCATTTT. Residues: CASSHGQAPQPQHF. The chain carries TRBV16 and TRBJ1-5, with 7 bases lining up with TRBD1. The length of the CDR3 is 14 residues. Germline CDR1 KGHSY, CDR2 FQNENV. J was trimmed by 6 bases and V by 3 bases; bases with no gene match: 5.

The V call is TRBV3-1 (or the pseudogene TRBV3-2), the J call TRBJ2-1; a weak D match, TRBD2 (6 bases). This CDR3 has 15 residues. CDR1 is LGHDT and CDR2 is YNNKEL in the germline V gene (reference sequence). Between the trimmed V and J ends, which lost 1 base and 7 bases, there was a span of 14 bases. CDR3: CASSQAVGSLNEQFF. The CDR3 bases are TGTGCCAGCAGCCAAGCCGTCGGGAGCCTTAATGAGCAGTTCTTC.